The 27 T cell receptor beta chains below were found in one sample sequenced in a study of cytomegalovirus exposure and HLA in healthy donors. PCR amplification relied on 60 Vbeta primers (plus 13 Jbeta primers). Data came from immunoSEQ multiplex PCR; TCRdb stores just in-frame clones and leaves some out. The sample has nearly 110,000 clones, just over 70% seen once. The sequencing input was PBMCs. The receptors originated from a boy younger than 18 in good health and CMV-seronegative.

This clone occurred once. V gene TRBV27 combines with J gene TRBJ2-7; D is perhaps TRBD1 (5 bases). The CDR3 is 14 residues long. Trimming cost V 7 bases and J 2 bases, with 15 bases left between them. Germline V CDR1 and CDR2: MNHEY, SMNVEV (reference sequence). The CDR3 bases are TGTGCCAGCAATCTAAGGGGTGGGGCCTACGAGCAGTACTTC. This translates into CASNLRGGAYEQYF.

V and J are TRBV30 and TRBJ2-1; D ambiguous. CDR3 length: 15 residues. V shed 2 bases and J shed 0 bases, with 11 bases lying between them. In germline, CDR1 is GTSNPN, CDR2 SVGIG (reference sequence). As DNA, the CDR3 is TGTGCCTGGAGTTCTCAGAAATCCTCCTACAATGAGCAGTTCTTC. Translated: CAWSSQKSSYNEQFF.

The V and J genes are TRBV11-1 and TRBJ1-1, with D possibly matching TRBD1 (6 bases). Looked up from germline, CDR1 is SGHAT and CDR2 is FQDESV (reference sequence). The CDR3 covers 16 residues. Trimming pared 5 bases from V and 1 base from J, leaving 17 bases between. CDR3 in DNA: TGTGCCAGCAGCCGATGGACAGTCCGTCCGAACACTGAAGCTTTCTTT. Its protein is CASSRWTVRPNTEAFF.

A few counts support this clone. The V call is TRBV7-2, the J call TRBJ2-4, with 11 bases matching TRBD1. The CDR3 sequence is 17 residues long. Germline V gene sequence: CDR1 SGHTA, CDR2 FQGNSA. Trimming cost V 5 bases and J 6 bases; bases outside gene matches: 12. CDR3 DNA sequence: TGTGCCAGCAGCACAGTGGGGGGCGGGACAGGGGGAAACATTCAGTACTTC. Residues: CASSTVGGGTGGNIQYF. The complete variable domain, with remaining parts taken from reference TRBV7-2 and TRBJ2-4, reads GAGVSQSPSNKVTEKGKDVELRCDPISGHTALYWYRQSLGQGLEFLIYFQGNSAPDKSGLPSDRFSAERTGGSVSTLTIQRTQQEDSAVYLCASSTVGGGTGGNIQYFGAGTRLSVL.

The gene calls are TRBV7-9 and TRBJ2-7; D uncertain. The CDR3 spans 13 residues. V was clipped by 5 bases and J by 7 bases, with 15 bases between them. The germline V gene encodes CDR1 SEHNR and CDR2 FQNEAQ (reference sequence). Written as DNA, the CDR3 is TGTGCCAGCAGCACATCAACAACGGGTGAGCAGTACTTC. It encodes CASSTSTTGEQYF.

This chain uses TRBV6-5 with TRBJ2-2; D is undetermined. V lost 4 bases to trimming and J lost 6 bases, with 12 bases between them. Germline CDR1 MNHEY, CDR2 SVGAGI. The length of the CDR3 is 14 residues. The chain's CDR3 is CASSSPPSSGELFF. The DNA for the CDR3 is TGTGCCAGCAGTTCCCCGCCTAGTTCCGGGGAGCTGTTTTTT.

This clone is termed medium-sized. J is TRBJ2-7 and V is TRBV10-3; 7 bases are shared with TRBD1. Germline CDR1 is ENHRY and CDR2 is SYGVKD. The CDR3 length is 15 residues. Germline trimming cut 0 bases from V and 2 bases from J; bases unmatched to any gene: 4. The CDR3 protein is CAISESRQGAYEQYF. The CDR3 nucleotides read TGTGCCATCAGTGAGTCTCGGCAGGGGGCCTACGAGCAGTACTTC.

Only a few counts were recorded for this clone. This CDR3 reads CASRPQGQGAETQYF. CDR3 bases: TGTGCCAGCAGACCTCAGGGACAGGGTGCGGAGACCCAGTACTTC. V and J are TRBV28 and TRBJ2-5; 9 bases match TRBD1. V gave up 6 bases and J gave up 5 bases; unmatched junction bases: 10. This CDR3 comprises 15 residues. CDR1 MDHEN and CDR2 SYDVKM come from the germline V gene. The entire variable domain, with the rest obtained from reference TRBV28 and TRBJ2-5, is as follows: DVKVTQSSRYLVKRTGEKVFLECVQDMDHENMFWYRQDPGLGLRLIYFSYDVKMKEKGDIPEGYSVSREKKERFSLILESASTNQTSMYLCASRPQGQGAETQYFGPGTRLLVL.

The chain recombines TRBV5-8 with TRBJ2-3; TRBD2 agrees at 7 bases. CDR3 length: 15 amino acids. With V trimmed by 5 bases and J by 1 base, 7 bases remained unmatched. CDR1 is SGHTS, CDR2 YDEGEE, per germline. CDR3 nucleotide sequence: TGTGCCAGCAGGTTTCTAAGCGGGGGCACAGATACGCAGTATTTT. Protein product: CASRFLSGGTDTQYF.

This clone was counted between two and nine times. CDR3: CASSTSGRTNEQFF. DNA for the CDR3: TGCGCCAGCAGTACTAGCGGGAGAACCAATGAGCAGTTCTTC. The chain joins TRBV10-2 to TRBJ2-1; the match to TRBD2 covers 11 bases. The V segment lost 5 bases and the J segment 6 bases; nucleotides outside the gene matches: 3. The germline gives CDR1 WSHSY, CDR2 SAAADI. The CDR3 contains 14 residues.

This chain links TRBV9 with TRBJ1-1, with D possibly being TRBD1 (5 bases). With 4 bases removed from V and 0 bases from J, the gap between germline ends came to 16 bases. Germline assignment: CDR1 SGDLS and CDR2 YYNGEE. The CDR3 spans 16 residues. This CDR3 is CASSPGGVGMNTEAFF. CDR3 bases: TGTGCCAGCAGCCCCGGGGGGGTGGGGATGAACACTGAAGCTTTCTTT.

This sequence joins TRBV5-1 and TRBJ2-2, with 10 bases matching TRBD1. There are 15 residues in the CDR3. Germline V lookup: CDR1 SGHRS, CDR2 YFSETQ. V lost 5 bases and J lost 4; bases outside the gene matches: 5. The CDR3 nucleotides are TGCGCCAGCAGTTGGACAGGGGGGAGCACCGGGGAGCTGTTTTTT. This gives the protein CASSWTGGSTGELFF.

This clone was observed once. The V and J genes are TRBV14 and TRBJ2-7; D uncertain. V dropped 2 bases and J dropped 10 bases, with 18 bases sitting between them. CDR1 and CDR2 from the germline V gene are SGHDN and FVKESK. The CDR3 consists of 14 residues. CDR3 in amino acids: CASSQFPADTTQYF. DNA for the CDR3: TGTGCCAGCAGCCAATTTCCGGCTGACACCACCCAGTACTTC.

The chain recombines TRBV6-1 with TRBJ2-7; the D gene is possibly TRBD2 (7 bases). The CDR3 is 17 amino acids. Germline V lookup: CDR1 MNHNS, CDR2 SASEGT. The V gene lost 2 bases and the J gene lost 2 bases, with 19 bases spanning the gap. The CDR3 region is CASSESPGGGLAYEQYF. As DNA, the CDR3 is TGTGCCAGCAGTGAATCCCCGGGGGGCGGGCTCGCCTACGAGCAGTACTTC.

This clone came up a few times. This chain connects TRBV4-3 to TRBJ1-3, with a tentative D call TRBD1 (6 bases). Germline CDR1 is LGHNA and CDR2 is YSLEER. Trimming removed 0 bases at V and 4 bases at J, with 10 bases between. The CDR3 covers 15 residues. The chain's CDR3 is CASSQEGTSGNTIYF. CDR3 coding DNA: TGCGCCAGCAGCCAAGAGGGGACATCCGGAAACACCATATATTTT.

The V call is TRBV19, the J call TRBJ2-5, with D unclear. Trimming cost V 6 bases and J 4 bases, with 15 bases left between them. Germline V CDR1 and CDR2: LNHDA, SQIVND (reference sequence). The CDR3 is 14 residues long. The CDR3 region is CASSLVGLGETQYF. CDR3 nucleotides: TGTGCCAGTAGCTTAGTGGGCCTGGGAGAGACCCAGTACTTC.

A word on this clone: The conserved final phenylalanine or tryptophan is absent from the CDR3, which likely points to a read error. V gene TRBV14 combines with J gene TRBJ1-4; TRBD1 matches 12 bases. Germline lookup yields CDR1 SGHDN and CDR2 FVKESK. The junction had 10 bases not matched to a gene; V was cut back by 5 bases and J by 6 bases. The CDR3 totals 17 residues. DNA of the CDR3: TGTGCCAGCAGCTCCCTGGGACAGGGGGCGTTAGATGAAAAACTGTTTGTT. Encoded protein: CASSSLGQGALDEKLFV.

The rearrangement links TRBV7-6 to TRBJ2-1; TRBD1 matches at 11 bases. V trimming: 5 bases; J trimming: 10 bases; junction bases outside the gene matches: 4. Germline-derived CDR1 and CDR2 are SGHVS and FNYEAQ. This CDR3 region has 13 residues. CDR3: CASSTDRGREQFF. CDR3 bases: TGTGCCAGCAGCACGGACAGGGGGCGCGAGCAGTTCTTC.

The CDR3 DNA is TGTGCCAGCAGCCCCGACCCGGGACTAGCGGGGGACACGCAGTATTTT. It encodes CASSPDPGLAGDTQYF. The chain links TRBV5-4 to TRBJ2-3, with 14 positions matching TRBD2. Germline V gene data show CDR1 as SGHNT and CDR2 as YYREEE (reference sequence). J gave up 9 bases and V 4 bases, and 10 bases lay outside the gene matches. The CDR3 sequence is 16 residues long.

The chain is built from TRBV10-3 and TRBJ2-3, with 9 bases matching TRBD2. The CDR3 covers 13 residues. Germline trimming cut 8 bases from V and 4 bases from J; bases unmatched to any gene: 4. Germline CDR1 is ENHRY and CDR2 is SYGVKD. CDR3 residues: CAIQSGGPDTQYF. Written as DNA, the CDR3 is TGTGCCATCCAAAGCGGGGGGCCAGATACGCAGTATTTT.

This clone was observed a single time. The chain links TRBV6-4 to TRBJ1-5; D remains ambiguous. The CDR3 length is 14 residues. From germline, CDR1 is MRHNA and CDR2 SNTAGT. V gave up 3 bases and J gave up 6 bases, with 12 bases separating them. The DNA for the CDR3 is TGTGCCAGCAGTGAACGGGTCGGGAGTCAGCCCCAGCATTTT. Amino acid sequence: CASSERVGSQPQHF.

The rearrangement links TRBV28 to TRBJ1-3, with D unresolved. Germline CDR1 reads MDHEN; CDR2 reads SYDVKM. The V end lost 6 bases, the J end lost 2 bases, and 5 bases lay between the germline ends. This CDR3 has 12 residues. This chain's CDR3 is CASSRTGNTIYF. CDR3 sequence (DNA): TGTGCCAGCAGCAGGACTGGAAACACCATATATTTT.

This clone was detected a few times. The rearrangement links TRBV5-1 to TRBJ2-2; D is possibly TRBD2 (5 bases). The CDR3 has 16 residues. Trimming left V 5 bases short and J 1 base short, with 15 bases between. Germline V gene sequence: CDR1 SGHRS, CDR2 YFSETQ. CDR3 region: CASSPGGAVNTGELFF. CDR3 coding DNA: TGCGCCAGCAGTCCTGGCGGAGCGGTGAACACCGGGGAGCTGTTTTTT.

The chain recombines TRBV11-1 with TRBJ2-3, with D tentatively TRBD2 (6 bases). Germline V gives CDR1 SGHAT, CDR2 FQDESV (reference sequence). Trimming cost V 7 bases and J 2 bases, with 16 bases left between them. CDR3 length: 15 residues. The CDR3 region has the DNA TGTGCCAGCACCTTCCAGCGGGTCTCCACAGATACGCAGTATTTT. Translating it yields CASTFQRVSTDTQYF.

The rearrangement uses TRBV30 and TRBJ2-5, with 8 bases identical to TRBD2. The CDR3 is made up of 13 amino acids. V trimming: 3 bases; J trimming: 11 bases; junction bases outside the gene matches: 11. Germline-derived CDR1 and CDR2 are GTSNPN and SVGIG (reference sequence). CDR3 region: CAWSDLAGEEQYF. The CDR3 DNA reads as TGTGCCTGGAGCGATCTAGCGGGCGAGGAGCAGTACTTC.

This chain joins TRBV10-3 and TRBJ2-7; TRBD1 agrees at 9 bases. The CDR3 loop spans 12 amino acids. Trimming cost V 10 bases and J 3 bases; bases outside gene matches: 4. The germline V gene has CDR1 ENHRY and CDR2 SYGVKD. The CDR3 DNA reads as TGTGCCAGCCGGGACAGGGACTACGAGCAGTACTTC. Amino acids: CASRDRDYEQYF.

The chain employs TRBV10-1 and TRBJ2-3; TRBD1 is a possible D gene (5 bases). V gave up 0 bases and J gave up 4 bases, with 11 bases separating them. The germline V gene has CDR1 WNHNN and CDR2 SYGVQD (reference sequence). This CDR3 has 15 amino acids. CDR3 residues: CASSESAQGSDTQYF. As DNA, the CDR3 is TGCGCCAGCAGTGAGTCGGCGCAGGGTTCAGATACGCAGTATTTT.